These T cell receptor beta chains were read from a single sample in a study of blood T cell repertoires in COVID-19. TCRdb's copy holds only in-frame clones and misses some; the assay was immunoSEQ multiplex PCR. The table has about 210,000 clones, around 80% seen once. Sequencing was performed on peripheral blood. These receptors originate from a woman aged 80 or over with COVID-19, enrolled during active disease. Both conserved end residues are trimmed from each CDR3. Fields, in order: V gene, CDR3 protein.

>TRBV6-4
ASSPQGTGANVLT
>TRBV5-6
ASSYSGAVGELF
>TRBV6-5
ASSFRQGITGELF
>TRBV5-1
ASSAEQGAGEKLF
>TRBV9
ASSSNLRGHTEAF
>TRBV15
ATSVPAGDTQY
>TRBV2
ASSARGSGEKLF
>TRBV20-1
SATWGGEQF
>TRBV29-1
SVGQGGTEAF
>TRBV15
ATSRDGQGHYGYT
>TRBV5-1
ASSQGQGITGELF
>TRBV2
ASTTEGTGANVLT
>TRBV3-1/TRBV3-2
ASSQLDRVTEAF
>TRBV27
ASSASSGLMSSYNEQF
>TRBV11-1
ASSQGQDLGTIHAF
>TRBV19
ASSILPPPGGAGYT
>TRBV19
ASSIGTGGVYGYT
>TRBV5-1
ASSYTSPGAQY
>TRBV28
ASTLAGGPRTDTQY
>TRBV3-1/TRBV3-2
ASSRGTGGLISYEQY
>TRBV3-1/TRBV3-2
ASSQATGSNGYT
>TRBV7-3
ASSLGRNNEQF
>TRBV2
ASRWTSGNGDTQY
>TRBV20-1
SASIPRAGPPVSTDTQY
>TRBV25-1
ASSGGQLPSSYNEQF
>TRBV2
ASSGTGPQPQH
>TRBV5-1
ASTHRGLNTGELF
>TRBV6-1
ASSESGPPEAF
>TRBV6-1
ASSESQVYGYT
>TRBV27
ASVLWDSQTGELF
>TRBV18
ASSPPLEEGYT
>TRBV5-1
ASSSTDVSGRPKEQY
>TRBV9
ASSEAGGAGGEVF
>TRBV3-1/TRBV3-2
ASSQGGEVGAF
>TRBV9
ASSVAGQGSYEQY
>TRBV2
ASTRSSYNEQF
>TRBV29-1
SVLSVYEQY
>TRBV7-9
ASSSGLSQETQY
>TRBV5-1
ASSGPTGSDGYT
>TRBV5-4
ASSPGLAYEQY
>TRBV28
ASSRDRGTD
>TRBV5-4
ASSPPSSGYGYT
>TRBV6-1
ASSEPRQGLTEAF
>TRBV19
ASGLGSSYNEQF
>TRBV14
ASSQPTGFRTGELF
>TRBV7-6
ASSPSLSGGLF
>TRBV29-1
SGGQGEGGAF
>TRBV10-3
AISESRVSVGTEAF
>TRBV2
ASSTAASYEQY
>TRBV6-6
ASGRAGGGETQY
>TRBV28
ASRRTSGRSEDTQY
>TRBV5-4
ASSSNRGEGGYT